Listed here are 21 T cell receptor beta chains from one sample, sequenced in a study of T cell repertoires in cytomegalovirus infection. These TCRs' antigens remain unknown. TCRdb reprocessed the reads via MiXCR and lists one record per CDR3 protein. The sample holds about a million distinct CDR3 sequences; roughly 31% are singletons and the top ten take 11% to 15%. Sequencing used cultured CD8+ T cells from PBMCs, obtained from culture after CMV antigen stimulation. All receptors come from a human donor in good health (CMV status not recorded). Some clones in this sample may be carry-over from other donors' samples.

This clonotype was seen a few times. J is TRBJ2-7 and V is TRBV12-3 or TRBV12-4; the D gene could be TRBD1 or TRBD2 (6 bases each). Trimming stripped 2 bases from V and 5 bases from J, with 13 bases between. This CDR3 spans 14 amino acids. CDR3 region: CASSLLGGAHEQYF. The DNA of the CDR3 is TGTGCCAGCAGTTTACTGGGGGGCGCACACGAGCAGTACTTC.

The sample holds many counts of this clonotype. V gene TRBV7-6 combines with J gene TRBJ1-1; no definite D call. Trimming took 4 bases from V and 1 from J, leaving 7 bases between them. CDR3 length: 13 residues. Germline V gene lookup returns CDR1 SGHVS and CDR2 FNYEAQ. CDR3 in DNA: TGTGCCAGCAGCTCTCGATCGAACACTGAAGCTTTCTTT. This sequence encodes CASSSRSNTEAFF.

The chain couples TRBV25-1 to TRBJ1-2; D perhaps matches TRBD1 (6 bases). V lost 0 bases to trimming and J lost 2 bases, with 16 bases between them. Germline assignment: CDR1 MGHDK and CDR2 SYGVNS. CDR3 length equals 17 residues. CDR3 in DNA: TGTGCCAGCAGTGAATATTTTATAGGGGGGCAGAACTATGGCTACACCTTC. As protein: CASSEYFIGGQNYGYTF.

This clonotype was recorded a few times. This rearrangement joins TRBV5-8 to TRBJ2-7; the D is unclear. This CDR3 comprises 12 residues. Trimming removed 4 bases at V and 2 bases at J, with 7 bases between. Germline V gene data show CDR1 as SGHTS and CDR2 as YDEGEE. This CDR3 is CASSITPYEQYV. The CDR3 DNA reads TGTGCCAGCAGCATAACCCCCTACGAGCAGTACGTC.

This clonotype was seen more than once but under ten times. J is TRBJ1-1 and V is TRBV11-2, with D uncertain. CDR3 length: 15 residues. Trimming left V 1 base short and J 3 bases short, with 12 bases between. CDR1 and CDR2 from the germline V gene are SGHAT and FQNNGV. The CDR3 spells CASSLAEGAHTEAFF. Written as DNA, the CDR3 is TGTGCCAGCAGCTTAGCCGAGGGTGCGCACACTGAAGCTTTCTTT.

The chain recombines TRBV20-1 with TRBJ2-7, with 12 nucleotides matching TRBD2. V shed 3 bases, J shed 4 bases, and the junction held 7 bases outside the gene matches. The CDR3 sequence is 15 residues long. Germline assignment: CDR1 DFQATT and CDR2 SNEGSKA (reference sequence). The CDR3 region is CSARAGTSGPYEQYV. In DNA, the CDR3 is TGCAGTGCTAGGGCAGGGACTAGCGGGCCTTACGAGCAGTACGTC.

The CDR3 nucleotides read TGCGCCAGCAGCCGAGGGGACAGGGTTACTGAAGCTTTCTTT. Its translation: CASSRGDRVTEAFF. The genes are TRBV4-1 and TRBJ1-1; TRBD1 agrees at 9 bases. CDR3 length: 14 residues. Germline values: CDR1 MGHRA, CDR2 YSYEKL. After removal of 4 bases from V and 5 bases from J, the junction contained 5 bases not matched to a gene.

V and J are TRBV7-9 and TRBJ1-1, with D tentatively TRBD1 (5 bases). The CDR3 has 12 amino acids. CDR1 is SEHNR and CDR2 is FQNEAQ in the germline V gene (reference sequence). The V gene lost 8 bases and the J gene lost 3 bases, with 10 bases spanning the gap. The CDR3 here is CASQDRYTEAFF. As DNA, the CDR3 is TGTGCCAGCCAAGACAGATACACTGAAGCTTTCTTT.

This rearrangement joins TRBV5-1 to TRBJ1-6, with TRBD1 identical over 8 bases. Germline assignment: CDR1 SGHRS and CDR2 YFSETQ. The CDR3 sequence is 17 residues long. Unmatched junction bases numbered 7, after V lost 0 bases and J lost 5 bases. The CDR3 bases are TGCGCCAGCAGCTTGGCTGACAGGGGTTTCGATAATTCACCCCTCCACTTT. It is translated as CASSLADRGFDNSPLHF.

The chain employs TRBV6-1 and TRBJ2-1; D not certain. This CDR3 region has 11 residues. The V end lost 2 bases, the J end lost 9 bases, and 5 bases lay between the germline ends. Per the germline V gene, CDR1 is MNHNS and CDR2 is SASEGT. The CDR3 nucleotides read TGTGCCAGCAGTGAACGTCGTGAGCAGTTCTTC. Encoded protein: CASSERREQFF.

V gene TRBV19 combines with J gene TRBJ2-2; 8 bases fit TRBD2. The CDR3 length is 14 residues. The V gene's germline CDR1 is LNHDA and CDR2 SQIVND (reference sequence). V gave up 7 bases and J gave up 4 bases; unmatched junction bases: 5. CDR3 loop: CASTPRGGTGELFF. In DNA, the CDR3 is TGTGCCAGTACCCCCCGGGGGGGCACCGGGGAGCTGTTTTTT.

The chain recombines TRBV6-6 with TRBJ1-1; D is perhaps TRBD1 (5 bases). Germline V gives CDR1 MNHNY, CDR2 SVGAGI (reference sequence). This CDR3 has 16 residues. Between the trimmed V and J ends, which lost 5 bases and 3 bases, there was a span of 19 bases. The CDR3 DNA reads TGTGCCAGCAGTGATTGGCAGGGAGGCCGTTACACTGAAGCTTTCTTT. This encodes CASSDWQGGRYTEAFF.

Worth noting for this clonotype: This sequence may be a read error, since a much larger clone differs from it by one base. J is TRBJ1-5 and V is TRBV6-1; possible D gene TRBD1, 6 bases. Germline V gene sequence: CDR1 MNHNS, CDR2 SASEGT. This CDR3 region has 14 residues. V lost 5 bases, J lost 3 bases, and 11 bases lay in between. The CDR3: CASSTGTPNQPQHF. The CDR3 coding sequence is TGTGCCAGCAGTACAGGGACCCCCAATCAGCCCCAGCATTTT.

This clonotype was seen a few times. The chain recombines TRBV5-8 with TRBJ1-5; TRBD1 might be the D (6 bases). V was clipped by 6 bases and J by 3 bases, with 13 bases between them. There are 14 residues in the CDR3. Germline values: CDR1 SGHTS, CDR2 YDEGEE. CDR3 amino acids: CASNPGHPNQPQHF. The CDR3 DNA sequence: TGTGCCAGCAACCCGGGACATCCCAATCAGCCCCAGCATTTT.

This clonotype was observed at least ten times. The V and J genes are TRBV7-9 and TRBJ2-1; the D is unclear. CDR1 is SEHNR, CDR2 FQNEAQ, per germline (reference sequence). The CDR3 runs 16 residues. The V and J ends lost 5 bases and 4 bases respectively, with 18 bases between them. CDR3 nucleotides: TGTGCCAGCAGCCCCAGTGGTAGAGAGCCATACAATGAGCAGTTCTTC. This encodes CASSPSGREPYNEQFF.

This clonotype was found a few times. This chain connects TRBV7-6 to TRBJ2-1, with 9 bases identical to TRBD2. In germline, CDR1 is SGHVS, CDR2 FNYEAQ. The CDR3 loop spans 16 amino acids. J lost 7 bases, V lost 5 bases, and 12 bases had no gene match. The CDR3 nucleotides are TGTGCCAGCAGCACCGAGCGGGGGGCAGTTTTTAATGAGCAGTTCTTC. It specifies CASSTERGAVFNEQFF.

Ten or more counts support this clonotype. The chain combines TRBV12-3 or TRBV12-4 with TRBJ2-3; D unresolved. This CDR3 is built from 16 residues. Trimming left V 6 bases short and J 6 bases short, with 22 bases between. The DNA of the CDR3 is TGTGCCAGCAGGACCTCCCCAGCCGGAAGGAAGGATACGCAGTATTTT. Translating gives CASRTSPAGRKDTQYF.

The chain combines TRBV6-5 with TRBJ2-5, with 12 bases lining up with TRBD2. Germline V gene sequence: CDR1 MNHEY, CDR2 SVGAGI. Trimming removed 5 bases from V and 5 bases from J; junction bases left unmatched: 15. This CDR3 contains 18 residues. CDR3 nucleotides: TGTGCCAGCAGTCTAAGACTAGCGGGGGCCCGGGTATGGGAGACCCAGTACTTC. Its translation is CASSLRLAGARVWETQYF.

The table lists this clonotype with a few counts. The J gene is TRBJ1-2, the V gene TRBV7-8; maybe TRBD1 (5 bases). The CDR3 runs 12 residues. From germline, CDR1 is SGHVS and CDR2 FQNEAQ. V shed 1 base and J shed 10 bases, with 10 bases lying between them. The CDR3 loop is CASSLDRLAYTF. The CDR3 nucleotides are TGTGCCAGCAGCTTAGACAGGCTTGCCTACACCTTC. The full variable domain, rest sourced from reference TRBV7-8 and TRBJ1-2, is GAGVSQSPRYKVAKRGQDVALRCDPISGHVSLFWYQQALGQGPEFLTYFQNEAQLDKSGLPSDRFFAERPEGSVSTLKIQRTQQEDSAVYLCASSLDRLAYTFGSGTRLTVV.

A few counts support this clonotype. J is TRBJ1-6 and V is TRBV11-2; 10 bases align to TRBD1. Germline CDR1 reads SGHAT; CDR2 reads FQNNGV. The junction had 11 bases not matched to a gene; V was cut back by 2 bases and J by 7 bases. This CDR3 is 18 amino acids long. The CDR3 region is CASSLNRDRGIINSPLHF. CDR3 nucleotide sequence: TGTGCCAGCAGCTTAAACCGGGACAGGGGAATCATCAATTCACCCCTCCACTTT.

A few counts support this clonotype. The J gene is TRBJ1-4, the V gene TRBV7-9, with unresolved D. This CDR3 spans 14 amino acids. Germline CDR1 SEHNR, CDR2 FQNEAQ (reference sequence). V lost 5 bases and J 5 bases, leaving 12 bases between the germline ends. The CDR3 DNA is TGTGCCAGCAGCGGATGGGATATAAATGAAAAACTGTTTTTT. This sequence encodes CASSGWDINEKLFF.